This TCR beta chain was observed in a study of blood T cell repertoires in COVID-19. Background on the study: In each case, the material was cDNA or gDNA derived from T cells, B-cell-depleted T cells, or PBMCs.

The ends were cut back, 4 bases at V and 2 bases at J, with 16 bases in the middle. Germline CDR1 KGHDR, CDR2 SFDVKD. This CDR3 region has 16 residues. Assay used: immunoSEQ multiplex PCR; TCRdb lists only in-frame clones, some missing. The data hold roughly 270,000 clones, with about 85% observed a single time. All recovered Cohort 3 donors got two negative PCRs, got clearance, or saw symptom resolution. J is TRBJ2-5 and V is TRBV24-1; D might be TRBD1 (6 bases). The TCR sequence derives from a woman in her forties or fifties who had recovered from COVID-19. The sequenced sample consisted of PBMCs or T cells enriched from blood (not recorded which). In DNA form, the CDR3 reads TGTGCCACCAGTGACTTACAGGGCAGAGGACAAGAGACCCAGTACTTC. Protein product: CATSDLQGRGQETQYF.